Following are 5 T cell receptor beta chains from one sample sequenced in a study of blood T cell repertoires in COVID-19. TCRdb's table, derived via immunoSEQ multiplex PCR, lists solely in-frame clones and lacks some. The sample yields 250,000 to 350,000 clones, around nine tenths seen once. The sequencing input was peripheral blood. Receptor source: a woman between 70 and 85 years old with COVID-19, enrolled during active disease.

The genes are TRBV10-3 and TRBJ1-1, with D possibly matching TRBD1 (5 bases). CDR1 ENHRY and CDR2 SYGVKD come from the germline V gene. V gave up 5 bases and J gave up 3 bases, with 10 bases separating them. This CDR3 comprises 13 residues. In DNA form, the CDR3 reads TGTGCCATCAGTATAACAGGTGACACTGAAGCTTTCTTT. Its protein product is CAISITGDTEAFF.

V usage is TRBV28 and J usage is TRBJ1-2; TRBD1 matches 10 bases. CDR3 length equals 15 residues. Trimming took 5 bases from V and 8 from J; bases not matched to a gene: 11. Germline CDR1 is MDHEN and CDR2 is SYDVKM. This CDR3 is CASSLRQGAMRGYTF. In DNA form, the CDR3 reads TGTGCCAGCAGTCTACGACAGGGGGCCATGCGGGGCTACACCTTC.

The chain uses TRBV5-1 and TRBJ2-7; 15 bases map to TRBD2. The CDR3 has 16 residues. From germline, CDR1 is SGHRS and CDR2 YFSETQ. Trimming cost V 4 bases and J 0 bases; bases outside gene matches: 2. CDR3 amino acids: CASSRTSGGASYEQYF. The CDR3 DNA is TGCGCCAGCAGCCGGACTAGCGGGGGGGCCTCCTACGAGCAGTACTTC. Combining the CDR3 with reference TRBV5-1 and TRBJ2-7 gives the whole variable domain KAGVTQTPRYLIKTRGQQVTLSCSPISGHRSVSWYQQTPGQGLQFLFEYFSETQRNKGNFPGRFSGRQFSNSRSEMNVSTLELGDSALYLCASSRTSGGASYEQYFGPGTRLTVT.

This chain connects TRBV25-1 to TRBJ2-7; the match to TRBD1 covers 9 bases. The germline V gene encodes CDR1 MGHDK and CDR2 SYGVNS. The CDR3 sequence is 15 residues long. The trim removed 8 bases at V and 6 bases at J, leaving 14 bases unmatched. CDR3 bases: TGTGCCAGCCTCCCGGCGGGGGACAGGGCTATCGAGCAGTACTTC. Amino acid sequence: CASLPAGDRAIEQYF.

A word on this clone: Mismatch with germline at one junction end may stem from a read error. The chain joins TRBV10-2 to TRBJ1-2; 7 nucleotides line up with TRBD1. Looked up from germline, CDR1 is WSHSY and CDR2 is SAAADI. The CDR3 runs 15 residues. The CDR3 bases are TGCGCCGGCAGGGCAAAACAGGGGAGGAACTATGGCTACACCTTC. Its translation: CAGRAKQGRNYGYTF.